These T cell receptor beta chains were read from a single sample in a study of cytomegalovirus exposure and HLA in healthy donors. Method: immunoSEQ multiplex PCR; TCRdb's copy keeps in-frame clones and lacks some. The listing records approximately 70,000 clones. Sequenced input: PBMCs. The receptors originated from a woman aged 30 to 39 in good health and CMV-seronegative. The CDR3 runs from the conserved cysteine through the conserved F or W. The order of the fields is J gene, D gene, V gene, CDR3 protein, CDR3 DNA. A D gene is named only where the DNA matches it firmly.

J gene: TRBJ1-5
D gene: .
V gene: TRBV6-5
CDR3 protein: CASQTLGGNQPQHF
CDR3 DNA: TGTGCCAGCCAAACTCTTGGAGGTAATCAGCCCCAGCATTTT

J gene: TRBJ2-7
D gene: .
V gene: TRBV7-6
CDR3 protein: CASSSQEGPIYEQYF
CDR3 DNA: TGTGCCAGCAGCTCACAGGAGGGTCCTATCTACGAGCAGTACTTC

J gene: TRBJ2-5
D gene: .
V gene: TRBV19
CDR3 protein: CASSMSWQRQETQYF
CDR3 DNA: TGTGCCAGTAGTATGTCCTGGCAGCGCCAAGAGACCCAGTACTTC

J gene: TRBJ2-5
D gene: TRBD2
V gene: TRBV11-2
CDR3 protein: CASSSTGTSGRGRETQYF
CDR3 DNA: TGTGCCAGCAGCTCCACCGGGACTAGCGGGAGGGGGAGGGAGACCCAGTACTTC

J gene: TRBJ2-7
D gene: TRBD1
V gene: TRBV19
CDR3 protein: CASSSGTGATYEQYF
CDR3 DNA: TGTGCCAGTAGTTCCGGGACAGGGGCAACCTACGAGCAGTACTTC

J gene: TRBJ2-3
D gene: .
V gene: TRBV9
CDR3 protein: CASSVGTSTDTQYF
CDR3 DNA: TGTGCCAGCAGCGTGGGGACTAGCACAGATACGCAGTATTTT

J gene: TRBJ1-2
D gene: .
V gene: TRBV4-1
CDR3 protein: CASSQGGGYGYTF
CDR3 DNA: TGCGCCAGCAGCCAAGGGGGCGGCTATGGCTACACCTTC

J gene: TRBJ1-2
D gene: .
V gene: TRBV29-1
CDR3 protein: CSVEVDRTNYGYTF
CDR3 DNA: TGCAGCGTTGAAGTCGACAGAACTAACTATGGCTACACCTTC

J gene: TRBJ1-1
D gene: .
V gene: TRBV29-1
CDR3 protein: CSAMDRLSMNTEAFF
CDR3 DNA: TGCAGCGCCATGGACAGACTTAGTATGAACACTGAAGCTTTCTTT

J gene: TRBJ2-7
D gene: TRBD2
V gene: TRBV27
CDR3 protein: CASSPRLAGAGYEQYF
CDR3 DNA: TGTGCCAGCAGTCCAAGACTAGCGGGAGCCGGATACGAGCAGTACTTC